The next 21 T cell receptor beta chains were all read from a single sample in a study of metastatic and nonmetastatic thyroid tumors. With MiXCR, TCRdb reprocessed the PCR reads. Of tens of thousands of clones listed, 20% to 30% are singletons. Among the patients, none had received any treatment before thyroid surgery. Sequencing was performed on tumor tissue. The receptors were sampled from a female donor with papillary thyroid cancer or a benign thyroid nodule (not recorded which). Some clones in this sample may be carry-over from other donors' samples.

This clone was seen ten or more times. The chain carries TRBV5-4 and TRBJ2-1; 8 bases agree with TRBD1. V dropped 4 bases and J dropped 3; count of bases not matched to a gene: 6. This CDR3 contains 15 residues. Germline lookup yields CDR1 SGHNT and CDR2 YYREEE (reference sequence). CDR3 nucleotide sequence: TGTGCCAGCAGCCCCCGGACAGGGATCTACAATGAGCAGTTCTTC. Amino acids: CASSPRTGIYNEQFF.

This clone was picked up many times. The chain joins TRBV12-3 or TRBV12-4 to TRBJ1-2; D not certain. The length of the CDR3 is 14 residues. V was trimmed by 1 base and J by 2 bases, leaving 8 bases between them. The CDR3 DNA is TGTGCCAGCAGTTTAGGAAGGACGAACTATGGCTACACCTTC. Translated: CASSLGRTNYGYTF.

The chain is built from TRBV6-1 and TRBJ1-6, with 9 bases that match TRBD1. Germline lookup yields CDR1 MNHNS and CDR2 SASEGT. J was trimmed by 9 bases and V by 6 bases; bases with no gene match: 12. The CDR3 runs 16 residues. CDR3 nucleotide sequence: TGTGCCAGCAGACGCAAGGGACAGGGTATCATTTCACCCCTCCACTTT. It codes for CASRRKGQGIISPLHF.

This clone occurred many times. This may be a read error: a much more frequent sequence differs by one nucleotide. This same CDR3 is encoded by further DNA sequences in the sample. CDR3 in amino acids: CASSPSGGVGTDTQYF. The CDR3 region has the DNA TGTGCCAGCAGCCCTAGCGGGGGGGTTGGCACAGATACACAGTATTTT. The chain uses TRBV7-6 and TRBJ2-3; TRBD2 matches at 12 bases. The CDR3 is made up of 16 amino acids. CDR1 SGHVS and CDR2 FNYEAQ come from the germline V gene.

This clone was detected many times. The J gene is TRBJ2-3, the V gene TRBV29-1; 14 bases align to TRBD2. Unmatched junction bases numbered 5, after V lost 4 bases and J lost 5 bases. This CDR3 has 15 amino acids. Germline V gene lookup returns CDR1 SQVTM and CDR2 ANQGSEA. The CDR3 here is CSVGGLAGVIDTQYF. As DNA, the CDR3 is TGCAGCGTTGGGGGACTAGCGGGAGTGATAGATACGCAGTATTTT.

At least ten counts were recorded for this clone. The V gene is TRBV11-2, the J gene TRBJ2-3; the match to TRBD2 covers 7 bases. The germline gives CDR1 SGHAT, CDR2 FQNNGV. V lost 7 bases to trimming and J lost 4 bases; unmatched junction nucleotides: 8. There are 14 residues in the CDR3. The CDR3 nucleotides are TGTGCCAGCAAGAGGGGAGGGGCGGCAGATACGCAGTATTTT. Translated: CASKRGGAADTQYF. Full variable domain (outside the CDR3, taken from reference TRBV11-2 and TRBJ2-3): EAGVAQSPRYKIIEKRQSVAFWCNPISGHATLYWYQQILGQGPKLLIQFQNNGVVDDSQLPKDRFSAERLKGVDSTLKIQPAKLEDSAVYLCASKRGGAADTQYFGPGTRLTVL.

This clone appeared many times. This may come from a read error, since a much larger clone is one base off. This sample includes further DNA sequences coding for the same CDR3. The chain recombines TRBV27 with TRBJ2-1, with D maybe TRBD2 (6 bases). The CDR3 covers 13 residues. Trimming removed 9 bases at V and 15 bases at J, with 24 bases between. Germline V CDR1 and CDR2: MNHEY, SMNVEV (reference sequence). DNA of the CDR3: TGTGCCAGTAGTCCATCGTCGGGGCGGGATGTGTTCTTC. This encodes CASSPSSGRDVFF.

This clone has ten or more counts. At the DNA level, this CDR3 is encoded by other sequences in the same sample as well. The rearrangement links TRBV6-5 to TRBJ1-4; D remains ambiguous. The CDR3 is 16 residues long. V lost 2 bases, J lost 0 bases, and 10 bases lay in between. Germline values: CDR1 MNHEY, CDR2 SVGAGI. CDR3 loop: CASSYTASTTNEKLFF. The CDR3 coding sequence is TGTGCCAGCAGTTACACAGCCAGCACAACTAATGAAAAACTGTTTTTT.

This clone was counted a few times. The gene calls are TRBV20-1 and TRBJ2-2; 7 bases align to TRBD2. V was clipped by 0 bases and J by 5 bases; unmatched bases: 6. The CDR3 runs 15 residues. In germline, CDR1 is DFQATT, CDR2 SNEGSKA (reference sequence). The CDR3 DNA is TGCAGTGCTAGAGATCCCAGGGAGGGGACCGGGGAGCTGTTTTTT. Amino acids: CSARDPREGTGELFF.

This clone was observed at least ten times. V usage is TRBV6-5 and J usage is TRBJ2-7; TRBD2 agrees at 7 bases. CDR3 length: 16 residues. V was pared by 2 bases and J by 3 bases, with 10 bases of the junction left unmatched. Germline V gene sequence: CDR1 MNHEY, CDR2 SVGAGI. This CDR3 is CASSYTWTRSRYEQYF. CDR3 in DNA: TGTGCCAGCAGTTACACCTGGACTAGATCGCGCTACGAGCAGTACTTC.

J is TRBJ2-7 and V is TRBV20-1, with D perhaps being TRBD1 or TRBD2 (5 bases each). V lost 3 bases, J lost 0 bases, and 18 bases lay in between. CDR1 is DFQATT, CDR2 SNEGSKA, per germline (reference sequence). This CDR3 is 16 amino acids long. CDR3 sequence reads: CSASLRGADLSYEQYF. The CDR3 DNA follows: TGCAGTGCTAGCCTAAGAGGGGCCGACCTCTCCTACGAGCAGTACTTC.

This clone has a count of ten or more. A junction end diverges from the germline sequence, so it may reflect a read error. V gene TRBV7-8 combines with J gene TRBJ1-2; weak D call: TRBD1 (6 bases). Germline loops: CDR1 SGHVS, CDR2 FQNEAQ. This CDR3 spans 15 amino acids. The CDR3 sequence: CASSLDHREAYGYIF. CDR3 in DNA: TGTGCCAGCAGCTTAGACCACAGGGAGGCCTATGGCTACATCTTC.

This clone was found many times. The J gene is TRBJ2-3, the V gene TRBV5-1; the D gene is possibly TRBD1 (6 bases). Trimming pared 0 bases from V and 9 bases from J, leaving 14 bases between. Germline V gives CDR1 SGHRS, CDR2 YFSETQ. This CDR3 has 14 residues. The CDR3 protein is CASSLEQGSHTQYF. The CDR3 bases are TGCGCCAGCAGCTTGGAACAGGGCTCCCACACGCAGTATTTT.

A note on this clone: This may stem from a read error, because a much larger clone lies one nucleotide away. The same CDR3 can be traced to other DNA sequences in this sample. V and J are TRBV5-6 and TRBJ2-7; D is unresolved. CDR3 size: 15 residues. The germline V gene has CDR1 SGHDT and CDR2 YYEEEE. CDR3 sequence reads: CASSSAGSVWYEQYF. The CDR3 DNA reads TGTGCCAGCAGCTCGGCTGGTTCCGTCTGGTACGAGCAATACTTC.

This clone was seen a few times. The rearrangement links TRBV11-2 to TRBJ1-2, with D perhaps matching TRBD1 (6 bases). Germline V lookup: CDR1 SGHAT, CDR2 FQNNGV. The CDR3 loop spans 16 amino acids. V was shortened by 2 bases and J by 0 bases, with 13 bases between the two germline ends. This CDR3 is CASSLSKGVANYGYTF. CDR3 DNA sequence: TGTGCCAGCAGCTTATCTAAGGGGGTAGCTAACTATGGCTACACCTTC.

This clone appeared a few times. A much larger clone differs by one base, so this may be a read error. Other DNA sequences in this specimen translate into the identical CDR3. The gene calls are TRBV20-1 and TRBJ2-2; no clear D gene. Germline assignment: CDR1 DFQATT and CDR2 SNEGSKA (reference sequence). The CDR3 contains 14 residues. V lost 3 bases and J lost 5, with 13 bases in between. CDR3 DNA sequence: TGCAGTGCTAGGACGGCTAGTGGGACCGGGGAGCTGTTTTTT. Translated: CSARTASGTGELFF.

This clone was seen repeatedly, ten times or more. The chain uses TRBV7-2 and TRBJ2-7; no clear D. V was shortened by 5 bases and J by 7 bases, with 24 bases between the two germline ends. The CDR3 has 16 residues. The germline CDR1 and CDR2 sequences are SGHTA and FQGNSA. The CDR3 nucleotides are TGTGCCAGCAGCCCTTCTTATCTTACGACGGACCAGGAGCAGTACTTC. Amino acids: CASSPSYLTTDQEQYF. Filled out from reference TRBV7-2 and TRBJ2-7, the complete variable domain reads GAGVSQSPSNKVTEKGKDVELRCDPISGHTALYWYRQSLGQGLEFLIYFQGNSAPDKSGLPSDRFSAERTGGSVSTLTIQRTQQEDSAVYLCASSPSYLTTDQEQYFGPGTRLTVT.

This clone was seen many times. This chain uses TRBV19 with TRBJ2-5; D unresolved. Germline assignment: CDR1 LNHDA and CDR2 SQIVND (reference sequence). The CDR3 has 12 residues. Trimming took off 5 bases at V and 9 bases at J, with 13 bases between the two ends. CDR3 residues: CASSLESQAQYF. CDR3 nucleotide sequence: TGTGCCAGTAGTCTGGAATCTCAGGCCCAGTACTTC. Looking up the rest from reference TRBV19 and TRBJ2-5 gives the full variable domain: DGGITQSPKYLFRKEGQNVTLSCEQNLNHDAMYWYRQDPGQGLRLIYYSQIVNDFQKGDIAEGYSVSREKKESFPLTVTSAQKNPTAFYLCASSLESQAQYFGPGTRLLVL.

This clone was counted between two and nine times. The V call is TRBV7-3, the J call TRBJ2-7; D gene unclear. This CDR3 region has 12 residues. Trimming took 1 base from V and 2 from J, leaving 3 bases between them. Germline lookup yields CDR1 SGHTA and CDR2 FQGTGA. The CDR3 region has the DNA TGTGCCAGCAGCTTAAGCACCTACGAGCAGTACTTC. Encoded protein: CASSLSTYEQYF.

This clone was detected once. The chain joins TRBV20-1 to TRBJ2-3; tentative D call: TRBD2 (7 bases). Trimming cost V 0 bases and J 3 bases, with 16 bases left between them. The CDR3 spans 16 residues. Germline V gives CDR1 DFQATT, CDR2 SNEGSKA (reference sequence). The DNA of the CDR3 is TGCAGTGCTAGAGACCCTAGCGGTAGGGGGACAGATACGCAGTATTTT. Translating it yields CSARDPSGRGTDTQYF.

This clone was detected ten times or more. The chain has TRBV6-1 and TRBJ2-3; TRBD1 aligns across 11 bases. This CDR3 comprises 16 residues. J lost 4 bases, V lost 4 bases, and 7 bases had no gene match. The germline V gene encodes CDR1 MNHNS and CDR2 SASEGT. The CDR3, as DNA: TGTGCCAGCAGTGTAGATCCGGGACAGGGGGCAGATACGCAGTATTTT. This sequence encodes CASSVDPGQGADTQYF.